The T cell receptor beta chain described here comes from a study of beta chain features in type 1 diabetes. This clone was detected only a few times. Antigen specificity is unknown. Its ends do not fully match the called genes, so a read error is possible. General observations from the study: Significant though moderate, a shortening of TCRB CDR3s appeared in all four CD4+ subsets of Type 1 diabetes patients. In the patient group, naive, central memory and Treg TCRB repertoires seemed more alike than in the healthy donor group. The cDNA sequencing approach could over-represent high-TCR-expressing cells.

Investigators reverse transcribed all isolated RNA, so they sequenced expressed TCRB transcripts. Measured with immunoSEQ multiplex PCR; TCRdb has only the in-frame clones, and not every one. Counted here are about 120,000 clones, 15% to 20% occurring once; the ten biggest clones make up 2% to 3%. The sample consisted of central memory CD4+ T cells from blood. The clonotype originates from a young man with type 1 diabetes.

CDR3 in amino acids: CASSLRATPEETQYF. DNA for the CDR3: TGTGCTAGCAGCTTAAGAGCGACCCCTGAGGAGACCCAGTACTTC. The gene calls are TRBV7-7 and TRBJ2-5; D remains ambiguous. The CDR3 totals 15 residues. CDR1 and CDR2 from the germline V gene are SSHAT and FNYEAQ (reference sequence).